This TCR beta chain was sequenced for a study of early T cells in non-severe SARS-CoV-2 infection. Study background: With bulk RNA from unsorted whole blood as input, sequencing yielded unpaired chains. Study-wide findings and caveats: Database matching using VDJdb favored anti-spike CD8 responses, with private and CD4 specificities left missing.

Individual cDNA molecules each received unique molecular identifiers attached to them. TCRdb re-called the 5' RACE reads with MiXCR, one entry per CDR3 protein. The sample lists around 45,000 distinct CDR3 sequences, 3% to 4% occurring once. The CDR3 length is 21 residues. Germline CDR1 DFQATT, CDR2 SNEGSKA (reference sequence). Trimming removed 3 bases from V and 4 bases from J; junction bases left unmatched: 24. This clonotype was found many times. Its target is unknown. V usage is TRBV20-1 and J usage is TRBJ2-3; TRBD2 aligns across 11 bases. The sample comprised whole blood. This clonotype was sampled from an adult who was a healthcare worker with PCR-confirmed SARS-CoV-2 infection or an uninfected control (not recorded which). The CDR3 DNA reads TGCAGTGCTAGCGATTTCATCGAAATAGTGCTAGCGGGAGGTGATTCAGATACGCAGTATTTT. It specifies CSASDFIEIVLAGGDSDTQYF.